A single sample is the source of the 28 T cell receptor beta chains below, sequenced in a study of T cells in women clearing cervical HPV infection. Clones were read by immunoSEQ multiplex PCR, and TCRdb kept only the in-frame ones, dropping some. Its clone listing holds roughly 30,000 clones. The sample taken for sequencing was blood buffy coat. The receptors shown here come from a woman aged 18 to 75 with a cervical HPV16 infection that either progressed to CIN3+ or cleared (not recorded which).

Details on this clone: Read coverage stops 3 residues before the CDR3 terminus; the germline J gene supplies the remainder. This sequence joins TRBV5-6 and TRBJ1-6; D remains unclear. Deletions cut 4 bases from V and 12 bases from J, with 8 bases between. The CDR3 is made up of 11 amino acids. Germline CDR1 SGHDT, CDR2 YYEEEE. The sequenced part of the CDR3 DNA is TGTGCCAGCAGCACACGAGGACCC. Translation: CASSTRGP. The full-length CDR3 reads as CASSTRGPLHF.

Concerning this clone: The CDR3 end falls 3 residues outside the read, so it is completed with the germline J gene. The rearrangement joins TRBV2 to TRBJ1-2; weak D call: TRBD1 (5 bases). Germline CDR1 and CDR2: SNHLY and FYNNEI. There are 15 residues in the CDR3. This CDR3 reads CASSLSGTSVGDYTF. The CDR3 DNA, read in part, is TGTGCCAGCAGCCTGTCCGGGACTAGCGTAGGCGAC.

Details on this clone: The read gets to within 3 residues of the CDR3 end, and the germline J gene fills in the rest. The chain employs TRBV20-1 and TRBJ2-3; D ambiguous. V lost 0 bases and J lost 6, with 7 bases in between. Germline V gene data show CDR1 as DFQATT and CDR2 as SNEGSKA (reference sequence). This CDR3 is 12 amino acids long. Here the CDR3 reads CSARDYSDTQYF. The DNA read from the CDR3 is TGCAGTGCTAGAGATTATTCGGATACG.

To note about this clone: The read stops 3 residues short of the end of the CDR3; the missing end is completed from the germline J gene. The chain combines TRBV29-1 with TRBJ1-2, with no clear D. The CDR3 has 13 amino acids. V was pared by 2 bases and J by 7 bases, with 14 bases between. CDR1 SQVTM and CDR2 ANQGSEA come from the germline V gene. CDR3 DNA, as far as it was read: TGCAGCGTTGAAAGGGAGGCCCGGGGTGGC. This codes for CSVEREARGG. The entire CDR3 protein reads CSVEREARGGYTF.

The DNA read from the CDR3 is TGTGCCAGTCTAGCGCAGTCAGGCAATCAGCCC. The encoded protein is CASLAQSGNQP. The entire CDR3 is CASLAQSGNQPQHF. This chain uses TRBV19 with TRBJ1-5; D remains unclear. The read stops 3 residues short of the end of the CDR3; the missing end is completed from the germline J gene. The CDR3 is 14 residues long. Germline V lookup: CDR1 LNHDA, CDR2 SQIVND (reference sequence). V lost 8 bases and J 2 bases, leaving 13 bases between the germline ends.

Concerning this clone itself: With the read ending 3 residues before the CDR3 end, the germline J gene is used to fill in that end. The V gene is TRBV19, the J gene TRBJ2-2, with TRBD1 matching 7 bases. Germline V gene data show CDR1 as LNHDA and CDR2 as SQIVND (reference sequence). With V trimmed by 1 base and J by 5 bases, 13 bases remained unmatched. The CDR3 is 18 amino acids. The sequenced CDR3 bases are TGTGCCAGTAGTATAGGCGTCCTGACAGGGCAAGCGACCGGGGAG. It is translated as CASSIGVLTGQATGE. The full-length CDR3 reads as CASSIGVLTGQATGELFF.

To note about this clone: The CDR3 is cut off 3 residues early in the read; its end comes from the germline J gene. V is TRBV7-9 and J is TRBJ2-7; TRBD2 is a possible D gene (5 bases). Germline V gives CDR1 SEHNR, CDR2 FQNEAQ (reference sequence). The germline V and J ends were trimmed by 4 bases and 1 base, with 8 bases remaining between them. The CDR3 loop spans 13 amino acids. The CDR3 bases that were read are TGTGCCAGCAGCTCCAGCGGTTCCTACGAG. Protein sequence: CASSSSGSYE. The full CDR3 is CASSSSGSYEQYF. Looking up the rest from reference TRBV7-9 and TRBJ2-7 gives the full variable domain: DTGVSQNPRHKITKRGQNVTFRCDPISEHNRLYWYRQTLGQGPEFLTYFQNEAQLEKSRLLSDRFSAERPKGSFSTLEIQRTEQGDSAMYLCASSSSGSYEQYFGPGTRLTVT.

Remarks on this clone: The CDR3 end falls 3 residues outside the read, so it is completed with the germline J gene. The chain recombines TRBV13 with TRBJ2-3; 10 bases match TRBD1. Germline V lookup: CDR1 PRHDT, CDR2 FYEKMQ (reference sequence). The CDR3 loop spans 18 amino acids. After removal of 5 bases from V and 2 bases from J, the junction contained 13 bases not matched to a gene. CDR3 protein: CASSETMAGQGDTDTQYF. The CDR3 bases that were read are TGTGCCAGCAGCGAAACAATGGCCGGACAGGGGGACACAGATACG.

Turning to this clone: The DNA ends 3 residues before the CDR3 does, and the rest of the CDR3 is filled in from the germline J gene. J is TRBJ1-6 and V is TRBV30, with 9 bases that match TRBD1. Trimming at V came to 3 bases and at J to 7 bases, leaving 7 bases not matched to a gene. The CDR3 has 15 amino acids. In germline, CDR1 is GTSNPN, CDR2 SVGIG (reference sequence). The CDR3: CAWSKDRGRNSPLHF. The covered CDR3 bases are TGTGCCTGGAGCAAGGACAGGGGTAGGAATTCACCC.

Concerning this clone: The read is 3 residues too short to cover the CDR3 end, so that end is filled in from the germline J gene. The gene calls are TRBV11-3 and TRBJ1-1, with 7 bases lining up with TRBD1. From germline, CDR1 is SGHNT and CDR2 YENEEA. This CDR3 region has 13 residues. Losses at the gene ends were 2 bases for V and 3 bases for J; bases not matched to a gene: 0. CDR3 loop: CASSLQGDTEAFF. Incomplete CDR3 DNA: TGTGCCAGCAGCTTACAGGGGGACACTGAA. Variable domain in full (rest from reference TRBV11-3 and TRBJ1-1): EAGVVQSPRYKIIEKKQPVAFWCNPISGHNTLYWYLQNLGQGPELLIRYENEEAVDDSQLPKDRFSAERLKGVDSTLKIQPAELGDSAVYLCASSLQGDTEAFFGQGTRLTVV.

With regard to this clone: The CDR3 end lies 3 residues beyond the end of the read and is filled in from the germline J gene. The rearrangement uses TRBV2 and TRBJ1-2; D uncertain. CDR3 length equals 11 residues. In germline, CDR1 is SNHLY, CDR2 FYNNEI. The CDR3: CASSVESTYTF. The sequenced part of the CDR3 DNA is TGTGCCAGCAGTGTAGAATCTACC.

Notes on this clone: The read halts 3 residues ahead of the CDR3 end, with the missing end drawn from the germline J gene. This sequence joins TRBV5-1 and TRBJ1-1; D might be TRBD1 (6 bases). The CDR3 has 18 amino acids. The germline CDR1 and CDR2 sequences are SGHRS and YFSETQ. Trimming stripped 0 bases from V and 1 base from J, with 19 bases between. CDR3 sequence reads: CASSLGSWGQVTNTEAFF. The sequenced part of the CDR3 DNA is TGCGCCAGCAGCTTGGGTAGCTGGGGGCAAGTAACGAACACTGAA.

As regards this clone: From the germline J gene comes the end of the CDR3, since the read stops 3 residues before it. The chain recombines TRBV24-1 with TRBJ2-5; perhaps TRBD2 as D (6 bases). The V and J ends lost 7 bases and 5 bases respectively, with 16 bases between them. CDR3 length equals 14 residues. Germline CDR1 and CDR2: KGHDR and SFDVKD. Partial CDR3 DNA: TGTGCCACCAGGGGTGATCCCGGGGGTGAGACC. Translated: CATRGDPGGET. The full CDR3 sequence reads CATRGDPGGETQYF.

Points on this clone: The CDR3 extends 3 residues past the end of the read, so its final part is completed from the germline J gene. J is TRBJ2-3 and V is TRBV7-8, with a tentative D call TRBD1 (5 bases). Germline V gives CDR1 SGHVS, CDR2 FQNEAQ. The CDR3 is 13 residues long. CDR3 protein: CASSFRENQPQYF. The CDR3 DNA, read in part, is TGTGCCAGCAGCTTCAGGGAAAATCAGCCG.

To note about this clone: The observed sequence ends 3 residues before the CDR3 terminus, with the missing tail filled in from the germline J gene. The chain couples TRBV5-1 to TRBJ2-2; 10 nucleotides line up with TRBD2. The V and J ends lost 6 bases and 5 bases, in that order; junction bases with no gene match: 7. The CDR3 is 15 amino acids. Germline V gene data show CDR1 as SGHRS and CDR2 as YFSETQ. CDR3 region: CASTLAGVRTGELFF. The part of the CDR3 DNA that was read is TGCGCCAGCACTCTAGCGGGAGTACGAACCGGGGAG.

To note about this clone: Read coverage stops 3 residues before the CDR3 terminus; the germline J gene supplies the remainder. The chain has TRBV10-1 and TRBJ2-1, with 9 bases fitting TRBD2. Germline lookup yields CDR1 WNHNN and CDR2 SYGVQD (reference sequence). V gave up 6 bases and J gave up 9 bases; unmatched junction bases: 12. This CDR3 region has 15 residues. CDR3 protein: CASSPRGGGVAEQFF. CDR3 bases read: TGCGCCAGCAGCCCCCGGGGCGGGGGGGTGGCTGAG.

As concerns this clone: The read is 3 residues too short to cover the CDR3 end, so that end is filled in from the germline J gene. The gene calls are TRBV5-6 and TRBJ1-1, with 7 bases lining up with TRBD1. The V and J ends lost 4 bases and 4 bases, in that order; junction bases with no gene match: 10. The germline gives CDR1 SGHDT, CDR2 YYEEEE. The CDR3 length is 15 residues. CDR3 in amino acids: CASSPSTGWSTEAFF. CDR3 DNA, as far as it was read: TGTGCCAGCAGCCCGTCGACAGGGTGGAGCACTGAA.

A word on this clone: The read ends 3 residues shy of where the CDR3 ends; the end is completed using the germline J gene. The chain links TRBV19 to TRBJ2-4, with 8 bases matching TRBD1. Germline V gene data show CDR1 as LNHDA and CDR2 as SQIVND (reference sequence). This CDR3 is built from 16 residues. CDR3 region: CATTWGAGGYNYGQYF. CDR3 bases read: TGTGCCACCACTTGGGGGGCAGGGGGCTACAACTATGGT.

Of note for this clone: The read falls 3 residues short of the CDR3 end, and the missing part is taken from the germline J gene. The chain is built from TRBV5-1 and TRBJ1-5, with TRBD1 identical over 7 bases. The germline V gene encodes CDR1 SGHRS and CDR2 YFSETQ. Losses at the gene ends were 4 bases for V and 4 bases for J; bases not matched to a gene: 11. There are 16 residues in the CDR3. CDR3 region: CASSPGSDRANQPQHF. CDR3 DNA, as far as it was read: TGCGCCAGCAGCCCGGGCTCCGACAGGGCGAATCAGCCC.

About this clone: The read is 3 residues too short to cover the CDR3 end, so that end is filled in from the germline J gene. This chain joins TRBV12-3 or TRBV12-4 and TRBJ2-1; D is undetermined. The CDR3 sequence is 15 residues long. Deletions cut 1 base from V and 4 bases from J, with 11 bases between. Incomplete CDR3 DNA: TGTGCCAGCAGTTTAGGTCAGAGAATTTACAATGAG. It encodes CASSLGQRIYNE. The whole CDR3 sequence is CASSLGQRIYNEQFF.

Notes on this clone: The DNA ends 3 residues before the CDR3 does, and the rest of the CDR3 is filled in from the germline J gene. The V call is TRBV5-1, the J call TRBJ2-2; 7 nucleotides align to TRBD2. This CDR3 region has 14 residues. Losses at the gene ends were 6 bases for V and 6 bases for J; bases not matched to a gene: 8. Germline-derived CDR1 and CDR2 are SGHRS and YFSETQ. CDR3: CASTFQAGPGELFF. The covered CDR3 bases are TGCGCCAGCACCTTTCAAGCGGGGCCCGGGGAG.

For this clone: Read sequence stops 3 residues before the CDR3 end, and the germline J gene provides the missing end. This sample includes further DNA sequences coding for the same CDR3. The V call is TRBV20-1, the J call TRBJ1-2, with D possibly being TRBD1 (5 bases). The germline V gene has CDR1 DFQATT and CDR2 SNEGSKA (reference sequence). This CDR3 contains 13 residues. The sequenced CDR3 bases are TGCAGTGCTAGACCGACAGTTCCAGGCGGA. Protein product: CSARPTVPGG. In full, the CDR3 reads CSARPTVPGGYTF.

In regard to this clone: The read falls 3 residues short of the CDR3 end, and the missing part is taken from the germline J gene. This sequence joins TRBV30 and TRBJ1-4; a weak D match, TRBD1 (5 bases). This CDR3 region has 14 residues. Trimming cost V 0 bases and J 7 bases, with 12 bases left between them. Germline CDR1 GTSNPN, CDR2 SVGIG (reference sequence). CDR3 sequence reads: CAWSVTRGREKLFF. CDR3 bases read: TGTGCCTGGAGTGTAACAAGGGGTCGTGAAAAA. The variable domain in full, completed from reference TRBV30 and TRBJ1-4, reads SQTIHQWPATLVQPVGSPLSLECTVEGTSNPNLYWYRQAAGRGLQLLFYSVGIGQISSEVPQNLSASRPQDRQFILSSKKLLLSDSGFYLCAWSVTRGREKLFFGSGTQLSVL.

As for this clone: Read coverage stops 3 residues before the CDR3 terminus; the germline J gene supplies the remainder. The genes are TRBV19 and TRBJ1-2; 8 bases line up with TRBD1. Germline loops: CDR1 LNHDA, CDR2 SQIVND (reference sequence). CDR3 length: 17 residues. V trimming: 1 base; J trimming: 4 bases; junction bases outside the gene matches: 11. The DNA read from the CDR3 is TGTGCCAGTAGTATAGTCTCTTTCAGGGGGCGAGGCTATGGC. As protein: CASSIVSFRGRGYG. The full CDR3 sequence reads CASSIVSFRGRGYGYTF.

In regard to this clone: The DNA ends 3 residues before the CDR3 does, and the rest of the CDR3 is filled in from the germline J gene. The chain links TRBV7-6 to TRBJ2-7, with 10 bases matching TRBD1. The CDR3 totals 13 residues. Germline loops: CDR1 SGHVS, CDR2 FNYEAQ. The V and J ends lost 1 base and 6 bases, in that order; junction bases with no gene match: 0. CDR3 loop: CASSLGDRGEQYF. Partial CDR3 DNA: TGTGCCAGCAGCTTAGGGGACAGGGGCGAG.

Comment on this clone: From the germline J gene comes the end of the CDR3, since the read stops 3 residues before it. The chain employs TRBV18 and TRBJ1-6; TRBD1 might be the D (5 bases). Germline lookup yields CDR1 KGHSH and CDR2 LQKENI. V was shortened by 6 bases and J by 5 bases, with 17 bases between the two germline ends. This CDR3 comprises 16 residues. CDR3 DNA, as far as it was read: TGTGCCAGCTCCCACCAGGGTTTCGGCGATAATTCACCC. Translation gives CASSHQGFGDNSP. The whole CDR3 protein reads CASSHQGFGDNSPLHF.

The covered CDR3 bases are TGTGCTAGTGGTTCCACAGGACTAGCCCCGGCCGGGGAG. As protein: CASGSTGLAPAGE. The whole CDR3 protein reads CASGSTGLAPAGELFF. The V and J genes are TRBV12-5 and TRBJ2-2, with 8 bases matching TRBD2. The read ends 3 residues early relative to the CDR3; the germline J gene fills the gap. This CDR3 is 16 amino acids long. The V and J ends lost 4 bases and 6 bases, in that order; junction bases with no gene match: 10. The germline V gene has CDR1 LGHNT and CDR2 FRNRAP.

The CDR3: CASSLSSNQPQYF. The CDR3 DNA, read in part, is TGTGCCAGCAGCCTCTCTAGCAATCAGCCG. J is TRBJ2-3 and V is TRBV7-2, with D possibly being TRBD2 (5 bases). The CDR3 end falls 3 residues outside the read, so it is completed with the germline J gene. The CDR3 is 13 residues long. Germline V lookup: CDR1 SGHTA, CDR2 FQGNSA.